The rows below give T cell receptor beta chains drawn from one sample of a study of vaccination effects on CD4 cells after COVID-19. TCRdb's table, derived via immunoSEQ multiplex PCR, lists solely in-frame clones and lacks some. Among around 19,000 clones listed, roughly 70% were seen once. The antigens of these receptors remain unknown. The starting material was CD4+ T cells from PBMCs cultured with HCoV-229E spike peptides, obtained before COVID-19 vaccination. The receptor set was obtained from a human donor who received a COVID-19 vaccine. Each CDR3 is given with its conserved first and last residue. D genes are given only for firm matches. Clone size is not always given. Where it is, it says once, few, many or a class for expanded clones.

V gene	D gene	J gene	clone size	CDR3 DNA	CDR3 protein
TRBV5-1	.	TRBJ2-5	.	TGCGCCAGCAGGGCCGCTTCCGGGCCTTCAGGGGAGACCCAGTACTTC	CASRAASGPSGETQYF
TRBV10-2	.	TRBJ2-1	.	TGCGCCAGCAGTGCGGGACCCGCGGAGCAGTTCTTC	CASSAGPAEQFF
TRBV10-3	.	TRBJ2-3	.	TGTGCCATCAAAAACTACCTTACGACAGATACGCAGTATTTT	CAIKNYLTTDTQYF
TRBV10-2	TRBD1	TRBJ2-5	.	TGCGCCAGCAGAAAGGGGACAGCAAAAGAGACCCAGTACTTC	CASRKGTAKETQYF
TRBV20-1	.	TRBJ1-2	.	TGCAGTGCTAGTAGCTCACAGAATCGCTACACCTTC	CSASSSQNRYTF
TRBV6-2/TRBV6-3	TRBD2	TRBJ2-5	.	TGTGCCAGCAGTTCCCTGGGGACTAGTCGTGAGACCCAGTACTTC	CASSSLGTSRETQYF
TRBV5-4	TRBD1	TRBJ2-7	.	TGTGCCAGCAGCTTGACGGGACAGGGGGGCGAGCAGTACTTC	CASSLTGQGGEQYF
TRBV19	TRBD2	TRBJ2-7	.	TGTGCCAGTAGTACCTCGCTAGCGGGGGGTTTGGAGCAGTACTTC	CASSTSLAGGLEQYF
TRBV30	TRBD2	TRBJ2-1	.	TGTGCCTGGAGGGTAGCGGGGGGGCCATTGGTTGAGCAGTTCTTC	CAWRVAGGPLVEQFF
TRBV27	.	TRBJ2-7	once	TGTGCCAGCAGGTATCTGTCAGGGCTCTCCGACGAGCAGTACTTC	CASRYLSGLSDEQYF
TRBV18	.	TRBJ1-1	.	TGTGCCAGCTCACCACCGGTCAGAATTGAAGCTTTCTTT	CASSPPVRIEAFF
TRBV9	TRBD2	TRBJ2-7	few	TGTGCCAGCAGCGTCGGGACTACCCCCACCTACGAGCAGTACTTC	CASSVGTTPTYEQYF
TRBV13	.	TRBJ2-5	once	TGTGCCAGCAGCTTAGAGAGGGACGGCGAGACCCAGTACTTC	CASSLERDGETQYF
TRBV18	.	TRBJ2-5	.	TGTGCCAGCTCACCACCGGCGGGCCCGGAGGAAGAGACCCAGTACTTC	CASSPPAGPEEETQYF
TRBV25-1	.	TRBJ2-2	.	TGTGCCAGCAGTGAATATGAGGGGGCGGGACCCGGGGAGCTGTTTTTT	CASSEYEGAGPGELFF
TRBV7-6	.	TRBJ1-1	.	TGTGCCAGCAGCTTAGGTTTCAGGAAATCCCCTGTGGCTGAAGCTTTCTTT	CASSLGFRKSPVAEAFF
TRBV30	.	TRBJ1-2	.	TGTGCCTGGAGTGTACATGAGGACTATGGCTACACCTTC	CAWSVHEDYGYTF
TRBV25-1	.	TRBJ1-1	.	TGTGCCAGCAGTGAATATAACAGAGGCATGAACACTGAAGCTTTCTTT	CASSEYNRGMNTEAFF
TRBV6-5	TRBD1	TRBJ1-2	.	TGTGCCAGCAGGACAGGGGGTAGCTATGGCTACACCTTC	CASRTGGSYGYTF
TRBV20-1	.	TRBJ2-5	.	TGCAGTGCTAAGTTGTTGGAGACCCAGTACTTC	CSAKLLETQYF
TRBV15	.	TRBJ1-3	.	TGTGCCACCAGCTTCCCTCAAGTCTCTGGAAACACCATATATTTT	CATSFPQVSGNTIYF
TRBV3-1/TRBV3-2	TRBD2	TRBJ2-1	.	TGTGCCAGCAGCCAAGCGGGACTAGTGAACAATGAGCAGTTCTTC	CASSQAGLVNNEQFF
TRBV5-1	TRBD1	TRBJ1-1	few	TGCGCCACCGGGACAGGGGGGGGGAACACTGAAGCTTTCTTT	CATGTGGGNTEAFF
TRBV18	TRBD1	TRBJ1-2	.	TGTGCCAGCTCTGCCGCGGGACAGGGATCTGGCTACACCTTC	CASSAAGQGSGYTF
TRBV12-3/TRBV12-4	.	TRBJ2-3	once	TGTGCCAGCAGTTTAATGGGAGAGGATACGCAGTATTTT	CASSLMGEDTQYF
TRBV4-2	TRBD2	TRBJ2-1	few	TGTGCCAGCAGCCAAGAGGGTAGCGGGACCTACAATGAGCAGTTCTTC	CASSQEGSGTYNEQFF
TRBV9	TRBD1	TRBJ1-1	.	TGTGCCAGCAGCGTAGACGGACAGGGAAACACTGAAGCTTTCTTT	CASSVDGQGNTEAFF
TRBV12-3/TRBV12-4	.	TRBJ1-2	.	TGTGCCAGCACCCCGGGCAGGGCCTATGGCTACACCTTC	CASTPGRAYGYTF
TRBV11-2	TRBD1	TRBJ1-2	.	TGTGCCAGCAGCTTAGAGCCACAGGGGAGATATGGCTACACCTTC	CASSLEPQGRYGYTF
TRBV6-4	TRBD1	TRBJ1-2	.	TGTGCCAGCAGAGCCGTGACAGGGGGCTGGGATGGCTACACCTTC	CASRAVTGGWDGYTF
TRBV10-1	.	TRBJ1-1	large	TGCGCCAGCAAACCTACAGGATTACACACTGAAGCTTTCTTT	CASKPTGLHTEAFF
TRBV28	.	TRBJ1-2	once	TGTGCCAGCAGTTTGGGGGGATTCGGGGGCTATGGCTACACCTTC	CASSLGGFGGYGYTF
TRBV5-1	TRBD2	TRBJ2-1	.	TGCGCCAGCAGCTTGTTTACTAGCGGGAGGGCCGTCAATGAGCAGTTCTTC	CASSLFTSGRAVNEQFF